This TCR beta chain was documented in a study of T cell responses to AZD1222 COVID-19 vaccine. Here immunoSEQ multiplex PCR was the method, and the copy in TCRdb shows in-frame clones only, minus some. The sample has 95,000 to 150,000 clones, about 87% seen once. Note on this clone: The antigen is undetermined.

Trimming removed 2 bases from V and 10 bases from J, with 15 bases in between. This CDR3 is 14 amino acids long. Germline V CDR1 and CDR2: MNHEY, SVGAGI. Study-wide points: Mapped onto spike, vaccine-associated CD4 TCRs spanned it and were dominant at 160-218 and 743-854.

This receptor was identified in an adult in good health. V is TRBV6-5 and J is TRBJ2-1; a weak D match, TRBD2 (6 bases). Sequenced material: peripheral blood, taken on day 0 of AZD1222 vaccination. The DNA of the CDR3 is TGTGCCAGCAGTTACCTCCTAGCGTCCGGGGAGCAGTTCTTC. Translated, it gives CASSYLLASGEQFF.